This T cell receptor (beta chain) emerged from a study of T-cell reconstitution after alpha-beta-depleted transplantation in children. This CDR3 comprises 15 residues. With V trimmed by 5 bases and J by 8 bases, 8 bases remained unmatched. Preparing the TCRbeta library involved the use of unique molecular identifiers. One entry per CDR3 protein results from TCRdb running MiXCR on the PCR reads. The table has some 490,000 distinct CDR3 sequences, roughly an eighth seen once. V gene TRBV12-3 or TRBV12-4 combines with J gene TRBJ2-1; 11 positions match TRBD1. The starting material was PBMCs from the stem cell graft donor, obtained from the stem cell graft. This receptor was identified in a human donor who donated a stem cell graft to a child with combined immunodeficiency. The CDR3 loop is CASSNRDRGSDEQFF. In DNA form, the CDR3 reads TGTGCCAGCAGTAACCGGGACAGGGGGTCTGATGAGCAGTTCTTC.